The text below deals with one T cell receptor (beta chain). CDR3 length: 17 amino acids. Looked up from germline, CDR1 is LGHDT and CDR2 is YNNKEL (reference sequence). These data come from a study of T cells expressing NK-cell markers. Whole-study context: Sorted CD3+CD56+NKG2C+, CD3+CD56+NKG2C- and CD3+CD56-NKG2C+ T cells supplied TCR beta repertoires.

TCRdb re-called the 5' RACE reads; one entry per CDR3 protein, DNA not given. The listing records about 550,000 distinct CDR3 sequences. This TCR came from a man aged 18 to 30 in good health. Input material: blood T cells: a sorted CD56 or NKG2C T cell subset, CD4+ or CD8+ T cells, or bulk PBMC T cells (not recorded which). This chain links TRBV3-1 with TRBJ2-1; TCRdb reports TRBD2, a call that lacks DNA to check it against. CDR3 residues: CASSQEELAGGFNEQFF.